The TCR beta chain under discussion was sequenced for a study of T cell changes during pregnancy in multiple sclerosis (dated by TCRdb to about 2019). A note on the overall study: Changes in the T cell repertoire over the course of pregnancy were examined in this study in women with multiple sclerosis.

Library generation was performed with the immunoSEQ multiplex PCR assay. TCRdb limited this immuneACCESS table to in-frame rearrangements with V and J called. A share of clones is missing; checked studies link under half to unresolved V genes, and the rest is unexplained. The sample includes 55,000 to 80,000 clones, with approximately 87% observed a single time. The ten top clones hold over 7.5% of the sample. On this clone itself: No antigen is known for it. No base qualities exist here, and no much larger clone lies one base off it.

Reading the germline V gene (reference sequence) gives CDR1 GTSNPN and CDR2 SVGIG. V drops 8 bases and J drops 4 bases, leaving 8 bases in between. The CDR3 runs 10 residues from the cysteine to the phenylalanine. Here the CDR3 DNA is all that survives: 30 bases in frame from base 1. The TCR comes from a female donor in good health, enrolled as a control in a pregnancy study. Recombination connected TRBV30 to TRBJ1-2; the D gene cannot be named for sure. Sequencing was performed on peripheral blood, taken after pregnancy. The DNA sequence reads TGTGCCACACAGCTCTATGGCTACACCTTC. Its protein product is CATQLYGYTF.